Listed below are T cell receptor beta chains from one sample, sequenced in a study of T cells in Graves' hyperthyroidism and ophthalmopathy. TCRdb analysed the multiplex PCR reads with MiXCR anew, one entry per CDR3 protein. The sample has under 450,000 distinct CDR3 sequences, about 17% seen once. The sequencing sample was made of blood. Source of these receptors: a woman aged 30 to 39 with Graves' hyperthyroidism that later progressed to Graves' ophthalmopathy. Each CDR3 is given with its conserved first and last residue. The D gene is left open where the match is weak. A clone size is listed for some rows: how often the clone was seen (once, few, many), or a class if it is expanded.

j_call,cdr3_length,d_call,v_call,clone_size,cdr3_nt,cdr3_aa
TRBJ2-7,14,-,TRBV4-1,-,TGCGCCAGCAGCCTGGGCGGAGTTAACGACGAGCAGTACTTC,CASSLGGVNDEQYF
TRBJ1-1,14,-,TRBV6-1,many,TGTGCCAGCAGTGAAGAGGTAATCGGACGTGAAGCTTTCTTT,CASSEEVIGREAFF
TRBJ1-2,16,-,TRBV25-1,few,TGTGCCAGCAGTGAAATCCGAAACCCAGGTTTCTATGGCTACACCTTC,CASSEIRNPGFYGYTF
TRBJ2-7,14,TRBD2,TRBV19,-,TGTGCCAGTAGCGAGACTAGCGGGGTTTTCGAGCAGTACTTC,CASSETSGVFEQYF
TRBJ2-7,16,TRBD1,TRBV12-3/TRBV12-4,many,TGTGCCAGCAGTTTACGTGGGGACAGGGGACCCTACGAGCAGTACTTC,CASSLRGDRGPYEQYF
TRBJ2-5,14,-,TRBV15,many,TGTGCCACCAGCTCTGTCAGGGGATGGGAGACCCAGTACTTC,CATSSVRGWETQYF
TRBJ1-2,13,-,TRBV4-1,few,TGCGCCAGCAGCCTACGGCGGGGTGATGGCTACACCTTC,CASSLRRGDGYTF
TRBJ2-5,17,-,TRBV3-1,many,TGTGCCAGCAGCGAGCAGCCCATCGCGGATCTCCGGGAGACCCAGTACTTC,CASSEQPIADLRETQYF
TRBJ2-3,15,-,TRBV27,many,TGTGCCACCTCAATCGTCGGCGCCACCACAGATACGCAGTATTTT,CATSIVGATTDTQYF
TRBJ2-2,14,-,TRBV6-5,-,TGTGCCAGCAGTTACGGGACCTCCACCGGGGAGCTGTTTTTT,CASSYGTSTGELFF
TRBJ1-4,15,-,TRBV3-1,many,TGTGCCAGCAGCCAAGCAGCAGGGGACGTCGGAAAACTGTTTTTT,CASSQAAGDVGKLFF
TRBJ2-1,13,-,TRBV24-1,-,TGTGCCACCAGTTCCCTGCAGCGCGGTGAGCAGTTCTTC,CATSSLQRGEQFF
TRBJ2-5,15,-,TRBV12-3/TRBV12-4,few,TGTGCCAGCAGTTTAGACGGAGTCAGTCAAGAGACCCAGTACTTC,CASSLDGVSQETQYF
TRBJ1-2,14,-,TRBV28,many,TGTGCCAGCAGTTTATATTCAGGGTCCTCTGGCTACACCTTC,CASSLYSGSSGYTF
TRBJ2-2,15,-,TRBV7-7,few,TGTGCCAGCAGCTCGCCCGAGTTGAGGTCCGGGGAGCTGTTTTTT,CASSSPELRSGELFF
TRBJ1-1,15,-,TRBV7-9,few,TGTGCCAGCAGCCTTCGGACGGTCATGAACACTGAAGCTTTCTTT,CASSLRTVMNTEAFF
TRBJ2-7,15,TRBD2,TRBV7-9,many,TGTGCCAGCAGCTTCCATACTAGCGGGACCTACGAGCAGTACTTC,CASSFHTSGTYEQYF
TRBJ2-4,12,-,TRBV30,many,TGTGCCTGGAGCTTACCCATGGGTATACGGTACTTC,CAWSLPMGIRYF
TRBJ2-7,12,-,TRBV19,many,TGTGCCAGTAGTATTGTGGGCTACGAGCAGTACTTC,CASSIVGYEQYF
TRBJ2-1,14,TRBD2,TRBV27,many,TGTGCCAGCAGTTTATCCCTTATAGCGGGGACTCAGTTCTTC,CASSLSLIAGTQFF
TRBJ2-1,15,TRBD1,TRBV2,many,TGTGCCAGCAGTGAAGTGACAGGGGGTAACAATGAGCAGTTCTTC,CASSEVTGGNNEQFF
TRBJ2-7,13,TRBD2,TRBV7-9,few,TGTGCCAGCAGCCCCCCCACTAGCGGCGAGCAGTACTTC,CASSPPTSGEQYF
TRBJ2-2,12,-,TRBV5-6,few,TGTGCCAGCAGCTTTAGTATCGGGGAGCTGTTTTTT,CASSFSIGELFF
TRBJ1-2,15,-,TRBV28,many,TGTGCCAGCAATTTATACCGGGACGCAAGGGGTGGCTACACCTTC,CASNLYRDARGGYTF
TRBJ1-4,15,-,TRBV28,-,TGTGCCAGCAGTTCCCTAATCGGCGGAGATGAAAAACTGTTTTTT,CASSSLIGGDEKLFF
TRBJ1-1,17,-,TRBV7-9,many,TGTGCCAGCAGCCCAAGAGGCCGGCCTGGAGTCGACACTGAAGCTTTCTTT,CASSPRGRPGVDTEAFF
TRBJ1-6,13,TRBD1,TRBV9,-,TGTGCCAGCAGCACTACAGGGGGAAGGCCCCTCCACTTT,CASSTTGGRPLHF
TRBJ1-1,14,-,TRBV2,many,TGTGCCAGCGGTTTTGGGCCGGGATGGACTGAAGCTTTCTTT,CASGFGPGWTEAFF
TRBJ2-1,14,-,TRBV15,many,TGTGCCACCAGCAGAGTTGATTTGTACAATGAGCAGTTCTTC,CATSRVDLYNEQFF
TRBJ2-7,14,-,TRBV11-2,many,TGTGCCAGCAGCTTGAGTAGGGGAACCTACGAGCAGTACTTC,CASSLSRGTYEQYF
TRBJ1-5,15,-,TRBV7-2,-,TGTGCCAGCAGACAAGGCAGGGCAGGTAATCAGCCCCAGCATTTT,CASRQGRAGNQPQHF
TRBJ1-3,15,-,TRBV9,many,TGTGCCAGCAGCTCCACAGGTACATCCGGAAACACCATATATTTT,CASSSTGTSGNTIYF
TRBJ1-6,14,-,TRBV30,many,TGTGCCTGGAGTGTGGGTGTTGGGAATTCACCCCTCCACTTT,CAWSVGVGNSPLHF
TRBJ1-1,19,TRBD1,TRBV7-9,few,TGTGCCAGCAGCTTGGCCGGGCCCCGGGACAGGGGGCGCAACACTGAAGCTTTCTTT,CASSLAGPRDRGRNTEAFF
TRBJ1-2,13,-,TRBV29-1,many,TGCAGCGTTGCTCCGCAGATACTCTATGGCTACACCTTC,CSVAPQILYGYTF
TRBJ2-1,17,TRBD2,TRBV24-1,-,TGTGCCACCAGTGATTTTACGGGAGGGGCGAGATCCAATGAGCAGTTCTTC,CATSDFTGGARSNEQFF
TRBJ2-5,13,-,TRBV5-8,-,TGTGCCAGCAGCTTGGGCGGCAGGCAGACCCAGTACTTC,CASSLGGRQTQYF
TRBJ1-6,14,-,TRBV27,many,TGTGCCAACGAAGCGGGGTACTATAATTCACCCCTCCACTTT,CANEAGYYNSPLHF
TRBJ2-1,15,TRBD1,TRBV12-3/TRBV12-4,many,TGTGCCAGCAGTTGGACAGGGGGCCCCTACAATGAGCAGTTCTTC,CASSWTGGPYNEQFF
TRBJ2-1,19,TRBD2,TRBV13,many,TGTGCCAGCAGCTCCATCACCCCCACGGCTAGCGGGATCCTCAATGAGCAGTTCTTC,CASSSITPTASGILNEQFF
TRBJ2-1,16,TRBD2,TRBV18,-,TGTGCCAGCTCACCACCTGACGGGAGGACGGGCGATGAGCAGTTCTTC,CASSPPDGRTGDEQFF
TRBJ2-7,13,-,TRBV19,-,TGTGCCAGTAGTGCCTCCATTACCTACGAGCAGTACTTC,CASSASITYEQYF
TRBJ1-1,14,-,TRBV9,many,TGTGCCAGCAGCCCGGACAGCTTAGGGACTGAAGCTTTCTTT,CASSPDSLGTEAFF
TRBJ2-2,12,-,TRBV28,many,TGTGCCAGCAGTCGACACCCCGGGGAGCTGTTTTTT,CASSRHPGELFF
TRBJ2-1,15,-,TRBV19,many,TGTGCCAGTAGTATGTCCGGCGGGACCTACAATGAGCAGTTCTTC,CASSMSGGTYNEQFF
TRBJ2-1,17,-,TRBV12-5,many,TGTGCTAGTGGTTTGATAATGACAGGCCAGGAATACAATGAGCAGTTCTTC,CASGLIMTGQEYNEQFF